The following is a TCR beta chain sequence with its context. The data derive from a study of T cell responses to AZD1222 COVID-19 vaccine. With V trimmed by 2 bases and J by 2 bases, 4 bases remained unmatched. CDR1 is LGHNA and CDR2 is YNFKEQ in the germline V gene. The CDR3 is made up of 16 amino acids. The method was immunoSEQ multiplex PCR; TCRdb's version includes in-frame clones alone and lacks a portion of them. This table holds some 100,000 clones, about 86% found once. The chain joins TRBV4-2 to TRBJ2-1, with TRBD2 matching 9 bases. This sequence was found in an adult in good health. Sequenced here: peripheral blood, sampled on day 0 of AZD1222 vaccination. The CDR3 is CASSQSSGDAYNEQFF. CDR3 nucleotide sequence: TGTGCCAGCAGCCAATCTAGCGGGGATGCCTACAATGAGCAGTTCTTC.